This T cell receptor (beta chain) was retrieved from a study of OX40 agonist ivuxolimab in advanced cancers. Context from the whole study: Ivuxolimab, which targeted the costimulatory receptor OX40 (CD134), was an agonistic, fully human IgG2 monoclonal antibody. Patients were allowed to have had prior anti-PD-1, anti-PD-L1 or anti-CTLA-4 therapy, and approximately 41% of the dose-escalation patients had previously received checkpoint inhibitors. Partial responses occurred in three dose-escalation patients, of whom one had hepatocellular carcinoma and two had cutaneous melanoma. Intravenous ivuxolimab was administered to patients every 2 weeks at six dose levels: 0.01, 0.1, 0.3, 1.5, 3 and 10 mg/kg. In the dose-escalation cohort, roughly 80% of patients were male, and the mean age was about 55 years, with a range of 23 to 79. The purpose of peripheral TCRbeta sequencing was to test whether ivuxolimab changed TCR sequence diversity and led to clonal T-cell expansion. The paper covers the monotherapy dose-escalation part of the phase I ivuxolimab trial, which included N of about 51 patients. Of the approximately 54 patients in dose escalation, about 20 had hepatocellular carcinoma, around 15 had melanoma, 9 had renal cell carcinoma and 9 had head and neck cancer. Study-wide findings and limitations: At doses of 0.1 to 3.0 mg/kg, clonal expansion of both CD4+ and CD8+ T cells in blood was seen between baseline and week 6. After ivuxolimab, CD8+ T cells had more expanded clones than CD4+ T cells on average. Low levels of normalized T-cell clonal expansion were also shown by some nonresponding patients. The antigen specificity of the clonally expanded peripheral T cells was not determined. In the 0.1-3.0 mg/kg groups, partial responders had among the lowest normalized peripheral clonal expansion, particularly in CD8+ T cells.

To sequence the TCRbeta CDR3 region, genomic DNA was isolated from the sorted cells. The immunoSEQ Assay was used for sequencing of TCRbeta CDR3 regions. TCRdb took this table from immuneACCESS and kept in-frame rearrangements with V and J called. Such tables lack part of the clones; where checked against another copy, unresolved V genes explain under half of the gap, and the rest is unexplained. Within this sample are 78,000 or so clones, with about 88% of them counted one time only. The leading ten clones occupy roughly 15% of the sample. From a lookup of the germline V gene, CDR1 and CDR2 are SGHRS and YFSETQ. The CDR3 goes from the cysteine to the phenylalanine over 13 residues. The entry retains the CDR3 DNA only, 39 bases that are in frame from base 1. At the junction V is shortened by 4 bases and J by 7 bases, with 15 bases in between. The trial excluded patients who had a history of autoimmune disease or who were on systemic immunosuppression. Peripheral blood for TCR sequencing was drawn from every dose cohort at baseline, at cycle 4 day 1 and at cycle 7 day 1. The samples were drawn from a first-in-human, open-label, multicenter phase I dose-escalation trial of ivuxolimab. Adults with locally advanced or metastatic melanoma, renal cell, hepatocellular, or head and neck squamous cell carcinoma were enrolled in the trial. Before TCR sequencing, CD4+ and CD8+ T cells were separately sorted from peripheral blood.

In the case of this clone: Its specific antigen is unknown. No base-level quality is on record; no much larger clone is a single base apart.

This chain joins TRBV5-1 to TRBJ2-7; matching of 5 bases hints at TRBD2 as the D gene. The starting material was CD4+ or CD8+ T cells sorted from blood, obtained in a trial of the OX40 agonist ivuxolimab. The TCR sequence derives from an adult with an advanced solid tumor such as melanoma, head and neck, liver or kidney cancer. The CDR3 has the sequence CASSDLAPSEQYF. DNA sequence: TGCGCCAGCAGCGACCTAGCCCCTAGTGAGCAGTACTTC.